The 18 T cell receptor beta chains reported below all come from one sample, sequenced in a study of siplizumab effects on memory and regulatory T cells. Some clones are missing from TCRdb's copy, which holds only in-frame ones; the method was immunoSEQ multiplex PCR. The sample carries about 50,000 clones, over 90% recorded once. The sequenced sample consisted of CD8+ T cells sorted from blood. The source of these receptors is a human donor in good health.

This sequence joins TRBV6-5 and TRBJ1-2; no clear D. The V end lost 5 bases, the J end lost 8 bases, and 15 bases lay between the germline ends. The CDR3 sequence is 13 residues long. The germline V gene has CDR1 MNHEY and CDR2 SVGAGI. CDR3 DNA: TGTGCCAGCAGTGACTATGGTAGAGGAGGCTACACCTTC. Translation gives CASSDYGRGGYTF.

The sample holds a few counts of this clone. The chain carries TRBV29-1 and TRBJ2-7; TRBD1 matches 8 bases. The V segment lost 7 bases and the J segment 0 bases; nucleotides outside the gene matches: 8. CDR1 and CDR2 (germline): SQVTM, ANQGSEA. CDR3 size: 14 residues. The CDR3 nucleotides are TGCAGCGCTTTGGGACAGGCCAGCTCCTACGAGCAGTACTTC. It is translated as CSALGQASSYEQYF.

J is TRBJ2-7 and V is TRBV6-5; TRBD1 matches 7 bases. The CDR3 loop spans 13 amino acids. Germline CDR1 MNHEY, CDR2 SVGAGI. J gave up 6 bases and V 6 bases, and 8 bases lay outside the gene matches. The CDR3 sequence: CASRLKRQGEQYF. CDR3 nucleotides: TGTGCCAGCAGACTTAAGAGACAGGGCGAGCAGTACTTC.

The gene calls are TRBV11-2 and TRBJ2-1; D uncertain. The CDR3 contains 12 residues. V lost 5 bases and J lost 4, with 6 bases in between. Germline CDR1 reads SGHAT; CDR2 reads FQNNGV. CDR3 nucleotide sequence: TGTGCCAGCAGCCACGAATACAATGAGCAGTTCTTC. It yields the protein CASSHEYNEQFF.

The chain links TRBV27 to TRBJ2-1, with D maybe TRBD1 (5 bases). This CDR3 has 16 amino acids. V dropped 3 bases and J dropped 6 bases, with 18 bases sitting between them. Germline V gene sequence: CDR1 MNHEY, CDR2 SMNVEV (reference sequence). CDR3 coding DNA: TGTGCCAGCAGTTTTGGGGCCTATATGGCCGCCAATGAGCAGTTCTTC. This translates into CASSFGAYMAANEQFF.

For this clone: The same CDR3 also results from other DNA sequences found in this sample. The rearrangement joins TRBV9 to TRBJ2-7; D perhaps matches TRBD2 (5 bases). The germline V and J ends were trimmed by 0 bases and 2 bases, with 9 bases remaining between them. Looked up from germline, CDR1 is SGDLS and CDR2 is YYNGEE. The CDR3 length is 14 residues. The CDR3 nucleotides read TGTGCCAGCAGCGTAGGAGGGTCCCCCTACGAGCAGTACTTC. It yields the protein CASSVGGSPYEQYF. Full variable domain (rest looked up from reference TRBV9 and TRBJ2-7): DSGVTQTPKHLITATGQRVTLRCSPRSGDLSVYWYQQSLDQGLQFLIQYYNGEERAKGNILERFSAQQFPDLHSELNLSSLELGDSALYFCASSVGGSPYEQYFGPGTRLTVT.

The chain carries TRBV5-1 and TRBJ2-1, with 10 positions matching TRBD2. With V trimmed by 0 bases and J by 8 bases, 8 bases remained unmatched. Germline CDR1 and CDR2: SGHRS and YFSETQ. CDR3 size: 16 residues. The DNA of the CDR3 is TGCGCCAGCAGCTTGGAGGCTAGCGGGAGTCTTGATGAGCAGTTCTTC. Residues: CASSLEASGSLDEQFF.

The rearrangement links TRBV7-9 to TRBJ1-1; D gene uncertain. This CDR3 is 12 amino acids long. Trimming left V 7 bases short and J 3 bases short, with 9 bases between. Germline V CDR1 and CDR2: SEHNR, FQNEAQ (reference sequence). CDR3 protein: CASTSQYTEAFF. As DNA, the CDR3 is TGTGCCAGCACCTCCCAATACACTGAAGCTTTCTTT.

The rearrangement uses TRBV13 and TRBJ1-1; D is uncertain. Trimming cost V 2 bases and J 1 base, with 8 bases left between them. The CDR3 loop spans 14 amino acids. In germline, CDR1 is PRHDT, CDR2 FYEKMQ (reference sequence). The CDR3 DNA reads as TGTGCCAGCAGCTTATCCCTGGCGAACACTGAAGCTTTCTTT. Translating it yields CASSLSLANTEAFF. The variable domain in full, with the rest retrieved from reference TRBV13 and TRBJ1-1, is AAGVIQSPRHLIKEKRETATLKCYPIPRHDTVYWYQQGPGQDPQFLISFYEKMQSDKGSIPDRFSAQQFSDYHSELNMSSLELGDSALYFCASSLSLANTEAFFGQGTRLTVV.

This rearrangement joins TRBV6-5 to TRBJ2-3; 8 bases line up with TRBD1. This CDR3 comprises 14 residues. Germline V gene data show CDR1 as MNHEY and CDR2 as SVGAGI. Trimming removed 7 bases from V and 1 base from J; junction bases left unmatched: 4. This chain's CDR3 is CASTPTGGTDTQYF. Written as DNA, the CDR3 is TGTGCCAGCACCCCGACAGGGGGCACAGATACGCAGTATTTT.

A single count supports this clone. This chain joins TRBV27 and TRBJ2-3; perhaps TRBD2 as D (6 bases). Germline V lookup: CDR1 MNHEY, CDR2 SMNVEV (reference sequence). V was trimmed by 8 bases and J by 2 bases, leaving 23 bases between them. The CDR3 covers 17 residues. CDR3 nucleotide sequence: TGTGCCAGCCGTCAAGGCGCGGGGTGGGGGGACACAGATACGCAGTATTTT. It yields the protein CASRQGAGWGDTDTQYF.

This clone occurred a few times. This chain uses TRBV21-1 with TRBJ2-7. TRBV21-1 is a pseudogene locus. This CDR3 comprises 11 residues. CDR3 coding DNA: TGTGCCAGCCCTTGGTGGTACGAGCAGTACTTC. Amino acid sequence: CASPWWYEQYF.

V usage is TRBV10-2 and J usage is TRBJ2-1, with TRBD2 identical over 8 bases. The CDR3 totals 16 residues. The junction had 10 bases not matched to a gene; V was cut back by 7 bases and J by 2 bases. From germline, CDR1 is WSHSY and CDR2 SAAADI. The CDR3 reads CASNDPPGLAYNEQFF. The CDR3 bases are TGCGCCAGCAATGATCCCCCGGGACTAGCCTACAATGAGCAGTTCTTC.

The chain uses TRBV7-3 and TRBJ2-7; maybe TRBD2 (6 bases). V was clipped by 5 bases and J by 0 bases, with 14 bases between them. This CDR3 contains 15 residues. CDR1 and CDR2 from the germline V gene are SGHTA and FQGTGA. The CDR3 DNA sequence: TGTGCCAGCAGCCTCCATAGCGGTAACTCCTACGAGCAGTACTTC. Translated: CASSLHSGNSYEQYF.

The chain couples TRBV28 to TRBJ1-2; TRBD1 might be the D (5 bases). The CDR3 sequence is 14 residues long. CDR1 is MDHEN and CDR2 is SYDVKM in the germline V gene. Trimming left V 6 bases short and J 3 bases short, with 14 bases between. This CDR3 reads CASSNRGTDYGYTF. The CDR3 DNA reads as TGTGCCAGCAGCAACCGAGGGACTGACTATGGCTACACCTTC.

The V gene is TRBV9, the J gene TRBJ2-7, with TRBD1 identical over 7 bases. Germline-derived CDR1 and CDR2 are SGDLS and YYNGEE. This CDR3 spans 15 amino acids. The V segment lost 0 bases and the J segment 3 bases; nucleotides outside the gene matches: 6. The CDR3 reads CASSVGDSPVYEQYF. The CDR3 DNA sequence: TGTGCCAGCAGCGTAGGGGACAGCCCAGTCTACGAGCAGTACTTC.

The DNA of the CDR3 is TGTGCCAGCAGCTATTTTGGGACTAGCGTTACCTACGAGCAGTACTTC. Amino acids: CASSYFGTSVTYEQYF. This chain joins TRBV11-2 and TRBJ2-7, with 10 bases lining up with TRBD2. The CDR3 runs to 16 residues. Germline values: CDR1 SGHAT, CDR2 FQNNGV. The J segment lost 2 bases and the V segment lost 4 bases, leaving 8 bases of the junction unmatched.

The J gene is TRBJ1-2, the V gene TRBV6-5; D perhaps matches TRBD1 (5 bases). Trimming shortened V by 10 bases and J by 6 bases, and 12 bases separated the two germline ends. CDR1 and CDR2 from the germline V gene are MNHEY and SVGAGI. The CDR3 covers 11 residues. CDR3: CATAGIHGYTF. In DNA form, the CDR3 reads TGTGCCACGGCAGGGATTCATGGCTACACCTTC.